A selection of T cell receptor beta chains follows, all from one sample in a study of T cell responses to AZD1222 COVID-19 vaccine. TCRdb's table, derived via immunoSEQ multiplex PCR, lists solely in-frame clones and lacks some. Seen here are around 150,000 clones, around 92% observed once, and the top ten hold more than 1.1%. Here the sequenced sample was peripheral blood, taken on day 0 of AZD1222 vaccination. The source of these receptors is an adult in good health. CDR3s include the opening cysteine and the closing phenylalanine or tryptophan. A D gene is named only where the DNA matches it firmly. Clone sizes are given selectively: once, few, many, or a class where the clone is expanded.

clone size: -; D gene: TRBD1; J gene: TRBJ1-1; V gene: TRBV27; CDR3 protein: CASSLEGAPNTEAFF; CDR3 DNA: TGTGCCAGCAGTTTAGAGGGGGCCCCGAACACTGAAGCTTTCTTT
clone size: -; D gene: -; J gene: TRBJ1-2; V gene: TRBV29-1; CDR3 protein: CSVENGYTF; CDR3 DNA: TGCAGCGTTGAGAATGGCTACACCTTC
clone size: -; D gene: -; J gene: TRBJ2-4; V gene: TRBV19; CDR3 protein: CASSIARGVAKNIQYF; CDR3 DNA: TGTGCCAGTAGTATAGCCCGGGGCGTAGCCAAAAACATTCAGTACTTC
clone size: -; D gene: -; J gene: TRBJ1-2; V gene: TRBV2; CDR3 protein: CASSEPGRSYGYTF; CDR3 DNA: TGTGCCAGCAGTGAACCGGGACGGAGCTATGGCTACACCTTC
clone size: -; D gene: TRBD2; J gene: TRBJ2-1; V gene: TRBV7-6; CDR3 protein: CASSLPSGLMSNEQFF; CDR3 DNA: TGTGCCAGCAGCTTACCTAGCGGTCTGATGAGCAATGAGCAGTTCTTC
clone size: -; D gene: -; J gene: TRBJ1-1; V gene: TRBV27; CDR3 protein: CASSSGWTEAFF; CDR3 DNA: TGTGCCAGCAGCTCAGGGTGGACTGAAGCTTTCTTT
clone size: -; D gene: -; J gene: TRBJ1-1; V gene: TRBV4-1; CDR3 protein: CASSQGPGPNTEAFF; CDR3 DNA: TGCGCCAGCAGCCAAGGCCCAGGGCCGAACACTGAAGCTTTCTTT
clone size: -; D gene: -; J gene: TRBJ1-5; V gene: TRBV21-1; CDR3 protein: CASSKKVPRQGNQPQHF; CDR3 DNA: TGTGCCAGCAGCAAAAAGGTCCCGAGGCAGGGGAATCAGCCCCAGCATTTT
clone size: -; D gene: -; J gene: TRBJ2-2; V gene: TRBV29-1; CDR3 protein: CSVLLNTGELFF; CDR3 DNA: TGCAGCGTACTCCTGAACACCGGGGAGCTGTTTTTT
clone size: once; D gene: -; J gene: TRBJ2-7; V gene: TRBV5-1; CDR3 protein: CASSSGDTSYEQYF; CDR3 DNA: TGCGCCAGCAGCTCCGGGGACACATCCTACGAGCAGTACTTC
clone size: once; D gene: -; J gene: TRBJ1-6; V gene: TRBV4-3; CDR3 protein: CASSQDRNSPLHF; CDR3 DNA: TGCGCCAGCAGCCAAGATCGGAATTCACCCCTCCACTTT
clone size: -; D gene: -; J gene: TRBJ2-6; V gene: TRBV10-1; CDR3 protein: CASSETPPGIYSGANVLTF; CDR3 DNA: TGCGCCAGCAGTGAGACCCCCCCGGGGATCTACTCTGGGGCCAACGTCCTGACTTTC
clone size: -; D gene: TRBD1; J gene: TRBJ1-1; V gene: TRBV2; CDR3 protein: CASSGGTGRTEAFF; CDR3 DNA: TGTGCCAGCAGTGGCGGGACAGGGAGAACTGAAGCTTTCTTT
clone size: -; D gene: -; J gene: TRBJ1-5; V gene: TRBV2; CDR3 protein: CASSPQGLTQPQHF; CDR3 DNA: TGTGCCAGCAGTCCTCAGGGACTGACTCAGCCCCAGCATTTT
clone size: -; D gene: -; J gene: TRBJ2-7; V gene: TRBV30; CDR3 protein: CAWSRGEGYEQYF; CDR3 DNA: TGTGCCTGGAGTCGGGGAGAAGGCTACGAGCAGTACTTC
clone size: -; D gene: TRBD2; J gene: TRBJ2-5; V gene: TRBV7-3; CDR3 protein: CASSSIGLAGETQYF; CDR3 DNA: TGTGCCAGCAGCTCCATAGGACTAGCGGGTGAGACCCAGTACTTC
clone size: -; D gene: TRBD1; J gene: TRBJ2-3; V gene: TRBV4-3; CDR3 protein: CASSRLPGQGLDTQYF; CDR3 DNA: TGCGCCAGCAGCCGTCTGCCGGGACAGGGGCTCGATACGCAGTATTTT
clone size: -; D gene: TRBD1; J gene: TRBJ1-1; V gene: TRBV11-3; CDR3 protein: CASSLALRGRRTEAFF; CDR3 DNA: TGTGCCAGCAGCTTAGCCCTTAGGGGGCGGAGGACTGAAGCTTTCTTT
clone size: -; D gene: -; J gene: TRBJ2-5; V gene: TRBV11-2; CDR3 protein: CASSLDLKETQYF; CDR3 DNA: TGTGCCAGCAGCTTAGATCTAAAAGAGACCCAGTACTTC